This TCR beta chain is from a study of persistence of HIV-infected CD4 T cells. Findings and limits, study-wide: Degenerate expanded CDR3beta sequences were enriched among CMV- and Gag-responding cells.

Germline V gene sequence: CDR1 MDHEN, CDR2 SYDVKM. This CDR3 region has 13 residues. Between the trimmed V and J ends, which lost 9 bases and 0 bases, there was a span of 12 bases. Comment on this clone: Antigen: not known.

This nonspecific control used anti-CD3/anti-CD28 bead stimulation of CD4+ T cells. Sorting of responding CD4+ T cells relied on upregulated CD40 ligand together with CD69. PBMCs were depleted of CD8+ T cells before stimulation. Sequencing used immunoSEQ version 4 in survey mode. The method was immunoSEQ multiplex PCR; TCRdb's version includes in-frame clones alone and lacks a portion of them. The sample has over 35,000 clones; more than 85% are singletons. This specimen consisted of CD4+ T cells sorted from PBMCs after 18-hour stimulation, obtained from a patient who received antiretroviral therapy. This chain links TRBV28 with TRBJ2-7, with no clear D. This TCR was sampled from an adult man with HIV who was CMV-seropositive. For the CDR3, the DNA is TGTGCCAGTGTAAAGGTATTCTCCTACGAGCAGTACTTC. Its translation: CASVKVFSYEQYF.